One sample yielded the 6 T cell receptor beta chains listed below, sequenced in a study of T cells in tuberculosis. The time point was: new active TB diagnosis, blood taken before or within 7 days of starting treatment. Libraries were prepared by immunoSEQ multiplex PCR; TCRdb keeps only in-frame clonotypes and omits some of them. The sample lists about 34,000 clones; more than 85% were seen once. Here the sequenced sample was PBMCs, taken at tuberculosis diagnosis. All receptors come from an adult with tuberculosis.

The gene calls are TRBV9 and TRBJ2-5, with a weak D call TRBD2 (7 bases). The V gene's germline CDR1 is SGDLS and CDR2 YYNGEE. This CDR3 is 14 amino acids long. Trimming removed 2 bases from V and 7 bases from J, with 15 bases in between. This CDR3 is CASSVGGGEGTQYF. CDR3 bases: TGTGCCAGCAGCGTGGGGGGGGGCGAAGGGACCCAGTACTTC. Full variable domain (rest looked up from reference TRBV9 and TRBJ2-5): DSGVTQTPKHLITATGQRVTLRCSPRSGDLSVYWYQQSLDQGLQFLIQYYNGEERAKGNILERFSAQQFPDLHSELNLSSLELGDSALYFCASSVGGGEGTQYFGPGTRLLVL.

DNA for the CDR3: TGTGCCAGCAGTTCTCCTAGCGGGGGGCTCGATACGCAGTATTTT. It yields the protein CASSSPSGGLDTQYF. The chain couples TRBV2 to TRBJ2-3, with 11 bases aligning to TRBD2. The germline gives CDR1 SNHLY, CDR2 FYNNEI. There are 15 residues in the CDR3. V was pared by 5 bases and J by 6 bases, with 7 bases of the junction left unmatched.

The rearrangement joins TRBV4-3 to TRBJ2-2; tentative D call: TRBD1 (6 bases). From germline, CDR1 is LGHNA and CDR2 YSLEER. The CDR3 spans 15 residues. With 3 bases removed from V and 6 bases from J, the gap between germline ends came to 14 bases. The CDR3 coding sequence is TGCGCCAGCAGCCAGGCAGGGGCGCCCCCCGGGGAGCTGTTTTTT. It translates to CASSQAGAPPGELFF.

The genes are TRBV25-1 and TRBJ2-7; 7 nucleotides line up with TRBD1. Germline assignment: CDR1 MGHDK and CDR2 SYGVNS. V was clipped by 7 bases and J by 0 bases; unmatched bases: 12. CDR3 size: 16 residues. CDR3 nucleotides: TGTGCCAGCACCGAACCCGACAGGGACAGCTCCTACGAGCAGTACGTC. This codes for CASTEPDRDSSYEQYV.

The genes are TRBV19 and TRBJ2-3; D is undetermined. Germline V gene data show CDR1 as LNHDA and CDR2 as SQIVND (reference sequence). Trimming removed 5 bases at V and 2 bases at J, with 14 bases between. CDR3 length equals 15 residues. The CDR3 nucleotides read TGTGCCAGTAGTTCGGTCAGCGTCTCCACAGATACGCAGTATTTT. Translated, it gives CASSSVSVSTDTQYF.

Only one count was recorded for this clone. The chain links TRBV27 to TRBJ2-5; 12 nucleotides agree with TRBD2. This CDR3 is built from 16 residues. V lost 6 bases and J lost 0; bases outside the gene matches: 5. The germline V gene has CDR1 MNHEY and CDR2 SMNVEV (reference sequence). For the CDR3, the DNA is TGTGCCAGCAGCAGGGGGACTAGCGGGTACCAAGAGACCCAGTACTTC. Translating it yields CASSRGTSGYQETQYF.